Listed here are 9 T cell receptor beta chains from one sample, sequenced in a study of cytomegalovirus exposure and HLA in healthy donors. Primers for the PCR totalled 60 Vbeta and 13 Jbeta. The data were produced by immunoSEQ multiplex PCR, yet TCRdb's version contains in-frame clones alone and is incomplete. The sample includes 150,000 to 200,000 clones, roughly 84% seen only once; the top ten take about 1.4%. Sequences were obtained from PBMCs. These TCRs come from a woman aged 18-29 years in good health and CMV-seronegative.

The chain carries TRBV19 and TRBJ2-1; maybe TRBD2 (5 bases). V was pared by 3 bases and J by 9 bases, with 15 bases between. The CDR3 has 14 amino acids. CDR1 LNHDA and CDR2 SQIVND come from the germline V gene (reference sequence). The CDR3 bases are TGTGCCAGTAGTATCCGTCCGGGGTTAGGTGAGCAGTTCTTC. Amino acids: CASSIRPGLGEQFF.

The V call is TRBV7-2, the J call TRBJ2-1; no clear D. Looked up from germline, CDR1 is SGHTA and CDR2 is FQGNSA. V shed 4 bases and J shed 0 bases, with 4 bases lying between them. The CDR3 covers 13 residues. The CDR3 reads CASSSGSYNEQFF. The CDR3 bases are TGTGCCAGCAGCTCCGGCTCCTACAATGAGCAGTTCTTC. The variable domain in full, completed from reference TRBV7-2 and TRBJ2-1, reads GAGVSQSPSNKVTEKGKDVELRCDPISGHTALYWYRQSLGQGLEFLIYFQGNSAPDKSGLPSDRFSAERTGGSVSTLTIQRTQQEDSAVYLCASSSGSYNEQFFGPGTRLTVL.

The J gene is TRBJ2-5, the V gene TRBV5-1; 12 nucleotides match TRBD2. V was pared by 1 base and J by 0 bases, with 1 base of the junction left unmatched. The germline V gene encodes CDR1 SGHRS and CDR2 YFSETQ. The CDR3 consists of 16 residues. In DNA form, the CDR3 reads TGCGCCAGCAGCTTGACTAGCGGGGGGTACCAAGAGACCCAGTACTTC. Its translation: CASSLTSGGYQETQYF.

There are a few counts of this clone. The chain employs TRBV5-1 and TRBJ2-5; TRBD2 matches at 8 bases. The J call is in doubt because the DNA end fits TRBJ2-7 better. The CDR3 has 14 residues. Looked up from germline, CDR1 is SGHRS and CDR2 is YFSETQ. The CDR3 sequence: CASRPAGGLYEQYF. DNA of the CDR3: TGCGCCAGCCGCCCGGCGGGAGGATTATACGAGCAGTACTTC.

In DNA, the CDR3 is TGCGCCAGCAGCTTGACACCAGGGATACGGGACAATGAGCAGTTCTTC. It encodes CASSLTPGIRDNEQFF. The V gene is TRBV5-1, the J gene TRBJ2-1, with a weak D call TRBD1 (5 bases). V was shortened by 1 base and J by 5 bases, with 16 bases between the two germline ends. Germline V gives CDR1 SGHRS, CDR2 YFSETQ. The CDR3 has 16 residues.

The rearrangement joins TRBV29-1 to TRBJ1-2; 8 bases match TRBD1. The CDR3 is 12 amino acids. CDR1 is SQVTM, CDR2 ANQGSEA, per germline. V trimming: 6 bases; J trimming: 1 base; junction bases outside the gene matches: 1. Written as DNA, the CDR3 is TGCAGCGTGGACAGGGATAACTATGGCTACACCTTC. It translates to CSVDRDNYGYTF.

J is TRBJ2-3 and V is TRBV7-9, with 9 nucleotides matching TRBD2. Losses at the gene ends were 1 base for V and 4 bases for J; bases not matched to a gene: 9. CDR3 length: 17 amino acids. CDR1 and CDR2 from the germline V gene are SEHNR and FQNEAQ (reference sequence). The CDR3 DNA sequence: TGTGCCAGCAGCTTAGGTACGGCGGGGGGGCACGCAGATACGCAGTATTTT. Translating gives CASSLGTAGGHADTQYF.

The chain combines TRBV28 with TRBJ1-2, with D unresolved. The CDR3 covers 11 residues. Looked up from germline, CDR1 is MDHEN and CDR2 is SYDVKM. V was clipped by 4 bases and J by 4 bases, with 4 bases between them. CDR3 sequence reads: CASSYSYGYTF. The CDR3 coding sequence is TGTGCCAGCAGTTACAGCTATGGCTACACCTTC.

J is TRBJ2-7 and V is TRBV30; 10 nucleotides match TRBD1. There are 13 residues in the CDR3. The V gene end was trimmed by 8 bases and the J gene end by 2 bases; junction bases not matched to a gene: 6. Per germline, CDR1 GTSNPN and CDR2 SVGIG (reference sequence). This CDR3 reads CAGTGVRTYEQYF. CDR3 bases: TGTGCCGGGACAGGGGTCCGTACCTACGAGCAGTACTTC.